This T cell receptor (beta chain) was captured by sequencing in a study of T cell responses to AZD1222 COVID-19 vaccine. This CDR3 is built from 12 residues. CDR1 and CDR2 from the germline V gene are SGHRS and YFSETQ. V gave up 2 bases and J gave up 6 bases, with 6 bases separating them. The protocol was immunoSEQ multiplex PCR, while the TCRdb copy is restricted to in-frame clones and leaves out a portion. This table has around 140,000 clones, 80% to 95% appearing once. Study-wide results and limits: White British ancestry dominated among donors, who included more females, and clonal diversity was possibly underestimated. Repertoire samples came only from after the peak T cell response. Spike-specific TCR repertoires showed rising breadth and depth after two AZD1222 doses.

On this clone: The antigen remains unidentified.

The chain carries TRBV5-1 and TRBJ2-4; no clear D. This sample comprised peripheral blood, obtained on day 0 of AZD1222 vaccination. This receptor was obtained from an adult in good health. The CDR3 nucleotides are TGCGCCAGCAGCTTAGATGGAAACATTCAGTACTTC. Translation: CASSLDGNIQYF. The full variable domain, completed using reference TRBV5-1 and TRBJ2-4, is KAGVTQTPRYLIKTRGQQVTLSCSPISGHRSVSWYQQTPGQGLQFLFEYFSETQRNKGNFPGRFSGRQFSNSRSEMNVSTLELGDSALYLCASSLDGNIQYFGAGTRLSVL.